The source of this T cell receptor (beta chain) is a study of cytomegalovirus exposure and HLA in healthy donors. Study conclusions and caveats: A list of roughly 180 TCR beta chains associated with cytomegalovirus was given.

The PCR was carried out with 60 Vbeta primers and 13 Jbeta primers. The table came from immunoSEQ multiplex PCR; TCRdb's copy has only in-frame clones and leaves some out. The sample has 65,000 to 100,000 clones, about 75% seen once. Regarding this clone: Antigen: not known.

What was sequenced was PBMCs. The TCR originated in a female donor in good health and CMV-seronegative.

CDR3 sequence reads: CASSSYVLDTQYF. In nucleotides, the CDR3 is TGTGCCAGCAGCTCCTACGTGCTAGATACGCAGTATTTT. The rearrangement uses TRBV13 and TRBJ2-3; D is unclear. The CDR3 is made up of 13 amino acids. Germline values: CDR1 PRHDT, CDR2 FYEKMQ (reference sequence). V was shortened by 4 bases and J by 5 bases, with 10 bases between the two germline ends.